One sample yielded the 30 T cell receptor beta chains listed below, sequenced in a study of Graves' ophthalmopathy and Graves' hyperthyroidism. CDR3 regions of TCR beta were amplified from RNA transcripts. After a first-round RT-PCR with HTBI primers, a second-round multiplex PCR was run. TCRdb recomputed calls from the multiplex PCR reads with MiXCR, one row per CDR3 protein. The sample lists about 210,000 distinct CDR3 sequences; 25% to 35% were seen once. The sample comprised peripheral blood. The source of these receptors is a man aged 50 to 60 with Graves' ophthalmopathy.

V is TRBV25-1 and J is TRBJ1-2, with 7 bases lining up with TRBD1. Trimming took 1 base from V and 6 from J; bases not matched to a gene: 5. Per germline, CDR1 MGHDK and CDR2 SYGVNS. CDR3 size: 14 residues. CDR3 region: CASSEFGTVHGYTF. CDR3 coding DNA: TGTGCCAGCAGTGAATTTGGGACAGTTCATGGCTACACCTTC.

This clonotype has ten or more counts. The rearrangement uses TRBV29-1 and TRBJ2-2; D is unresolved. Trimming pared 4 bases from V and 7 bases from J, leaving 7 bases between. The CDR3 sequence is 11 residues long. Germline V lookup: CDR1 SQVTM, CDR2 ANQGSEA. The CDR3 DNA is TGCAGCGTTGGAGTGGGCGGGGAGCTGTTTTTT. This sequence encodes CSVGVGGELFF.

The rearrangement uses TRBV28 and TRBJ1-5; perhaps TRBD1 as D (5 bases). Germline lookup yields CDR1 MDHEN and CDR2 SYDVKM. CDR3 length: 14 amino acids. Trimming took 7 bases from V and 6 from J, leaving 16 bases between them. CDR3 in DNA: TGTGCCAGCAAAGAGGCGGGGGGGTCTCAGCCCCAGCATTTT. The encoded protein is CASKEAGGSQPQHF. Combining the CDR3 with reference TRBV28 and TRBJ1-5 gives the whole variable domain DVKVTQSSRYLVKRTGEKVFLECVQDMDHENMFWYRQDPGLGLRLIYFSYDVKMKEKGDIPEGYSVSREKKERFSLILESASTNQTSMYLCASKEAGGSQPQHFGDGTRLSIL.

This clonotype was seen repeatedly, ten times or more. This chain connects TRBV4-1 to TRBJ2-3; D gene ambiguous. CDR3 length: 15 residues. V lost 1 base, J lost 0 bases, and 8 bases lay in between. Germline assignment: CDR1 MGHRA and CDR2 YSYEKL. The CDR3 sequence: CASSQAPDSTDTQYF. For the CDR3, the DNA is TGCGCCAGCAGCCAAGCCCCGGACAGCACAGATACGCAGTATTTT.

V gene TRBV12-3 or TRBV12-4 combines with J gene TRBJ1-1; a weak D match, TRBD1 (5 bases). V lost 6 bases, J lost 11 bases, and 19 bases lay in between. The CDR3 length is 13 residues. The DNA of the CDR3 is TGTGCCAGCAGCTTAATCGTGTCAGGGCATGCTTTCTTT. Its translation is CASSLIVSGHAFF.

The gene calls are TRBV6-5 and TRBJ1-1; D may be TRBD1 (6 bases). Germline V gene data show CDR1 as MNHEY and CDR2 as SVGAGI. The germline V and J ends were trimmed by 4 bases and 5 bases, with 14 bases remaining between them. The CDR3 consists of 14 residues. In nucleotides, the CDR3 is TGTGCCAGCAGTTTACAGGGATTTAAAACTGAAGCTTTCTTT. Translation gives CASSLQGFKTEAFF.

This clonotype came up many times. The V and J genes are TRBV19 and TRBJ1-1; TRBD1 matches 7 bases. The length of the CDR3 is 15 residues. CDR1 and CDR2 (germline): LNHDA, SQIVND (reference sequence). Trimming took 3 bases from V and 0 from J; bases not matched to a gene: 4. The CDR3, as DNA: TGTGCCAGTAGTATCCCGGGACAGTTGAACACTGAAGCTTTCTTT. Its protein product is CASSIPGQLNTEAFF. Complete variable domain (other parts from reference TRBV19 and TRBJ1-1): DGGITQSPKYLFRKEGQNVTLSCEQNLNHDAMYWYRQDPGQGLRLIYYSQIVNDFQKGDIAEGYSVSREKKESFPLTVTSAQKNPTAFYLCASSIPGQLNTEAFFGQGTRLTVV.

This clonotype was seen many times. The J gene is TRBJ2-7, the V gene TRBV12-3 or TRBV12-4; possibly TRBD1 for D (6 bases). The CDR3 is 14 residues long. Trimming left V 6 bases short and J 6 bases short, with 18 bases between. CDR3 coding DNA: TGTGCCAGCAGCGAACAGGGAGAGTCGTTCGAGCAGTACTTC. Translation gives CASSEQGESFEQYF.

The chain carries TRBV6-1 and TRBJ1-1; D is uncertain. The V end was cut by 7 bases, the J end by 5 bases, with 17 bases between. CDR1 and CDR2 (germline): MNHNS, SASEGT. CDR3 length: 14 residues. The CDR3: CASKLSGSRTEAFF. Written as DNA, the CDR3 is TGTGCCAGCAAGCTATCGGGGTCGAGGACTGAAGCTTTCTTT.

This clonotype was observed many times. The DNA of the CDR3 is TGTGCCAGCATGGACCGGGACTCCGCCTACGAGCAGTACTTC. Encoded protein: CASMDRDSAYEQYF. This sequence joins TRBV6-1 and TRBJ2-7; maybe TRBD2 (6 bases). Per the germline V gene, CDR1 is MNHNS and CDR2 is SASEGT. V lost 7 bases to trimming and J lost 2 bases, with 15 bases between them. The CDR3 is made up of 14 amino acids.

This clonotype was seen only once. The rearrangement uses TRBV20-1 and TRBJ2-7, with TRBD2 matching 10 bases. Germline V gene lookup returns CDR1 DFQATT and CDR2 SNEGSKA (reference sequence). With V trimmed by 3 bases and J by 3 bases, 5 bases remained unmatched. CDR3 length equals 14 residues. The CDR3 is CSARLAGEHYEQYF. The CDR3 DNA reads as TGCAGTGCTAGGCTAGCGGGAGAGCACTACGAGCAGTACTTC.

This clonotype was seen at least ten times. This sequence joins TRBV6-2 or TRBV6-3 and TRBJ2-3; TRBD2 is a possible D gene (6 bases). The CDR3 sequence is 17 residues long. V gave up 4 bases and J gave up 0 bases, with 17 bases separating them. Germline-derived CDR1 and CDR2 are MNHEY and SVGEGT. Here the CDR3 DNA reads TGTGCCAGCAGTTCGGGAGCGGAAACCTCTAGCACAGATACGCAGTATTTT. Its protein product is CASSSGAETSSTDTQYF.

This clonotype was counted at least ten times. V gene TRBV6-1 combines with J gene TRBJ1-5; D perhaps matches TRBD1 (5 bases). The CDR3 spans 12 residues. Germline CDR1 reads MNHNS; CDR2 reads SASEGT. The V end lost 7 bases, the J end lost 11 bases, and 15 bases lay between the germline ends. In nucleotides, the CDR3 is TGTGCCAGCATGACGGACAAGCGGGCCCAGCATTTT. Protein sequence: CASMTDKRAQHF.

This sequence joins TRBV7-2 and TRBJ2-5; D is unclear. The CDR3 consists of 12 residues. With 4 bases removed from V and 5 bases from J, the gap between germline ends came to 8 bases. Germline CDR1 SGHTA, CDR2 FQGNSA. The CDR3 sequence: CASSSETETQYF. DNA for the CDR3: TGTGCCAGCAGCTCGGAGACGGAGACCCAGTACTTC. Full variable domain (missing parts from reference TRBV7-2 and TRBJ2-5): GAGVSQSPSNKVTEKGKDVELRCDPISGHTALYWYRQSLGQGLEFLIYFQGNSAPDKSGLPSDRFSAERTGGSVSTLTIQRTQQEDSAVYLCASSSETETQYFGPGTRLLVL.

This clonotype came up many times. The chain is built from TRBV20-1 and TRBJ2-7; 8 bases line up with TRBD2. With 5 bases clipped from V and 5 bases from J, the junction kept 11 bases outside the gene matches. The CDR3 length is 14 residues. Per the germline V gene, CDR1 is DFQATT and CDR2 is SNEGSKA (reference sequence). DNA of the CDR3: TGCAGTGCTGGTCTGACGGGAGGGCCCGACGAGCAGTACTTC. Residues: CSAGLTGGPDEQYF.

This clonotype was seen ten or more times. The rearrangement joins TRBV12-3 or TRBV12-4 to TRBJ1-5, with D unclear. This CDR3 has 14 residues. V was shortened by 3 bases and J by 5 bases, with 11 bases between the two germline ends. The CDR3 protein is CASSLTRVDQPQHF. CDR3 nucleotide sequence: TGTGCCAGCAGTTTGACGAGGGTTGATCAGCCCCAGCATTTT.

This clonotype was found many times. The genes are TRBV20-1 and TRBJ2-7; 8 positions agree with TRBD2. V lost 1 base and J lost 6; bases outside the gene matches: 17. Germline CDR1 DFQATT, CDR2 SNEGSKA (reference sequence). The CDR3 loop spans 17 amino acids. The CDR3 reads CSARGPLAGLKRAEQYF. DNA of the CDR3: TGCAGTGCTAGAGGTCCGCTAGCGGGCCTAAAGAGGGCCGAGCAGTACTTC.

The rearrangement joins TRBV10-3 to TRBJ1-5; possible D gene TRBD1, 5 bases. The V and J ends lost 11 bases and 5 bases respectively, with 13 bases between them. Germline V lookup: CDR1 ENHRY, CDR2 SYGVKD. This CDR3 contains 12 residues. CDR3 sequence reads: CAGGRQDQPQHF. The CDR3 DNA reads TGTGCCGGGGGACGGCAAGATCAGCCCCAGCATTTT.

The chain employs TRBV2 and TRBJ2-6; D call uncertain. Germline assignment: CDR1 SNHLY and CDR2 FYNNEI. The CDR3 spans 14 residues. Trimming took off 5 bases at V and 0 bases at J, with 5 bases between the two ends. In DNA, the CDR3 is TGTGCCAGCAGTACGAGCTCTGGGGCCAACGTCCTGACTTTC. This sequence encodes CASSTSSGANVLTF. Full variable domain (rest looked up from reference TRBV2 and TRBJ2-6): EPEVTQTPSHQVTQMGQEVILRCVPISNHLYFYWYRQILGQKVEFLVSFYNNEISEKSEIFDDQFSVERPDGSNFTLKIRSTKLEDSAMYFCASSTSSGANVLTFGAGSRLTVL.

The chain recombines TRBV20-1 with TRBJ2-7; D is unclear. The V end lost 5 bases, the J end lost 4 bases, and 12 bases lay between the germline ends. The germline gives CDR1 DFQATT, CDR2 SNEGSKA (reference sequence). This CDR3 is built from 12 residues. The CDR3 DNA is TGCAGTGCTTTAGAGGCCAATTACGAGCAGTACTTC. This sequence encodes CSALEANYEQYF.

This clonotype was seen at least ten times. The rearrangement links TRBV20-1 to TRBJ1-2; TRBD1 is a possible D gene (5 bases). V was pared by 3 bases and J by 6 bases, with 29 bases between. CDR3 size: 18 residues. Germline CDR1 and CDR2: DFQATT and SNEGSKA (reference sequence). The CDR3 is CSASPWQGPSPAGNGYTF. CDR3 bases: TGCAGTGCTAGTCCCTGGCAGGGCCCATCCCCCGCGGGAAATGGCTACACCTTC.

The chain recombines TRBV12-3 or TRBV12-4 with TRBJ1-3; D is unresolved. V was clipped by 6 bases and J by 11 bases, with 8 bases between them. The CDR3 is 10 residues long. CDR3 DNA sequence: TGTGCCAGCAGCCTCCACGCCATATATTTT. Its translation: CASSLHAIYF.

This clonotype was seen at least ten times. The CDR3 nucleotides read TGTGCCAGCAGGCAAACCGGGACAGGGGCCGTGGAGCAGTACTTC. Translation gives CASRQTGTGAVEQYF. The genes are TRBV2 and TRBJ2-7; the match to TRBD1 covers 10 bases. The V gene end was trimmed by 6 bases and the J gene end by 7 bases; junction bases not matched to a gene: 12. Germline V CDR1 and CDR2: SNHLY, FYNNEI. The CDR3 spans 15 residues.

This rearrangement joins TRBV7-9 to TRBJ1-6; tentatively, D is TRBD1 (5 bases). V was pared by 3 bases and J by 5 bases, with 8 bases between. CDR1 and CDR2 from the germline V gene are SEHNR and FQNEAQ (reference sequence). This CDR3 has 14 residues. The CDR3 region is CASSLGRHNSPLHF. CDR3 DNA: TGTGCCAGCAGCTTGGGACGGCATAATTCACCCCTCCACTTT.

This clonotype was seen many times. The rearrangement uses TRBV10-3 and TRBJ2-4; 8 bases fit TRBD1. Germline V gene data show CDR1 as ENHRY and CDR2 as SYGVKD. J was trimmed by 7 bases and V by 3 bases; bases with no gene match: 5. The CDR3 is 14 amino acids. The CDR3 region has the DNA TGTGCCATCAGTGATCAGGACAGGGAGAACATTCAGTACTTC. Its protein product is CAISDQDRENIQYF.

This chain links TRBV12-3 or TRBV12-4 with TRBJ2-7; D is unclear. V was cut by 5 bases and J by 4 bases, with 15 bases left in between. The CDR3 runs to 14 residues. The CDR3 here is CASSLSTSIYEQYF. In DNA form, the CDR3 reads TGTGCCAGCAGTCTCTCCACCTCTATATACGAGCAGTACTTC.

CDR3 in DNA: TGTGCCAGCAGCTTAGGATGGGGGACTCTCTATGGCTACACCTTC. Translated: CASSLGWGTLYGYTF. The chain joins TRBV7-2 to TRBJ1-2, with D possibly TRBD1 on 5 matching bases. This CDR3 has 15 amino acids. V lost 1 base and J lost 4, with 13 bases in between. In germline, CDR1 is SGHTA, CDR2 FQGNSA.

This clonotype was observed many times. The chain carries TRBV27 and TRBJ2-2; the match to TRBD2 covers 7 bases. Germline-derived CDR1 and CDR2 are MNHEY and SMNVEV (reference sequence). J lost 6 bases, V lost 8 bases, and 9 bases had no gene match. The CDR3 is 14 amino acids. CDR3 DNA: TGTGCCAGCGGGTGGGGAGGGCTACCCGGGGAGCTGTTTTTT. It is translated as CASGWGGLPGELFF.

This chain uses TRBV15 with TRBJ2-5, with D maybe TRBD1 (5 bases). Trimming stripped 3 bases from V and 4 bases from J, with 9 bases between. The germline gives CDR1 LNHNV, CDR2 YYDKDF (reference sequence). The CDR3 sequence is 13 residues long. DNA of the CDR3: TGTGCCACCAGCAGTTTCCAGGGAGAGACCCAGTACTTC. Protein: CATSSFQGETQYF.

In this sample, this clonotype turned up many times. This sequence joins TRBV27 and TRBJ2-7; D gene uncertain. Trimming stripped 4 bases from V and 6 bases from J, with 7 bases between. This CDR3 region has 11 residues. Germline CDR1 is MNHEY and CDR2 is SMNVEV (reference sequence). The CDR3 region is CASSSRSEQYF. The CDR3, as DNA: TGTGCCAGCAGTTCAAGGTCCGAGCAGTACTTC.